The rows below give T cell receptor beta chains drawn from one sample of a study of PD-1 blockade in classical Hodgkin lymphoma. Produced via immunoSEQ multiplex PCR; TCRdb's table is partial and in-frame only. Of some 93,000 clones in the sample, more than 90% were seen once. The input for sequencing was peripheral blood mononuclear cells (PBMCs), taken at baseline. All receptors come from a human donor with classical Hodgkin lymphoma. Both conserved end residues are trimmed from each CDR3.

V gene	J gene	CDR3 protein
TRBV27	TRBJ2-7	ASRTGTSVLYEQY
TRBV28	TRBJ1-2	ASSLDRVAGYT
TRBV5-4	TRBJ2-3	ASSRASGRNPTDTQY
TRBV10-2	TRBJ1-2	ASSTTGNYGYT
TRBV28	TRBJ2-7	ASSNYYEQY
TRBV7-3	TRBJ2-3	ASSSDRFTDTQY
TRBV27	TRBJ1-2	ASSLGVGTGVKGYT
TRBV19	TRBJ1-5	ASTWEGDLHQPQH
TRBV7-7	TRBJ2-3	ASSRGQGGTDTQY
TRBV9	TRBJ1-1	ASSVEGEATEAF
TRBV5-1	TRBJ2-5	ASSSPGQQETQY
TRBV30	TRBJ1-1	AWNRALNTEAF
TRBV29-1	TRBJ2-6	SVIATQASTTTGANVLT
TRBV4-1	TRBJ2-6	ASSQTTVFLSGANVLT
TRBV2	TRBJ2-7	ARGGRVGLSSYEQY
TRBV7-6	TRBJ2-7	ASSLEGGPEQY
TRBV25-1	TRBJ2-5	ASSGRGETQY
TRBV2	TRBJ2-7	ASSGDTHEQY
TRBV10-2	TRBJ2-7	ASKEIVVKPDEQY
TRBV18	TRBJ1-2	ASSPEKGANYGYT
TRBV19	TRBJ2-1	ASSISSGSRNEQF
TRBV5-1	TRBJ1-4	ASSLEVGREKLF
TRBV25-1	TRBJ1-1	ASSDRTSEAF
TRBV19	TRBJ1-4	ASRNRATNEKLF
TRBV2	TRBJ2-5	ASIGPRRETQY
TRBV2	TRBJ2-1	ANPAGAGEQF
TRBV2	TRBJ2-5	ASSPGLAGAQETQY
TRBV11-2	TRBJ1-1	ASSTGGAVSTEAF
TRBV27	TRBJ2-7	ASTAGTGFSEQY
TRBV5-1	TRBJ1-1	ASSPSSWNTEAF
TRBV5-6	TRBJ2-6	ASSLSIGISGANVLT
TRBV6-5	TRBJ2-1	ASSSVSGSNEQF
TRBV28	TRBJ1-6	ASINLGQDNSPLH
TRBV4-1	TRBJ2-2	ASNSRGAGELF
TRBV6-5	TRBJ1-1	ASSYQGVPEAF
TRBV18	TRBJ2-5	ASSPETGGEETQY
TRBV6-1	TRBJ2-7	ATSVGGYEQY
TRBV25-1	TRBJ2-1	ASSAPKGAGASNEQF
TRBV6-1	TRBJ2-7	ASSTRDRGYYEQY
TRBV30	TRBJ2-4	AWSVGQKDKNIQY
TRBV19	TRBJ2-1	ASRPSGTSGEQF
TRBV27	TRBJ2-3	ASSLTVLAGGRTDTQY
TRBV5-1	TRBJ2-7	ASSLDMGLAGAEQY
TRBV12-5	TRBJ2-3	ASGITLAFPSTDTQY
TRBV5-1	TRBJ1-2	ASSLTGTGVYGYT
TRBV6-5	TRBJ2-7	ASSDSRVGTYEQY
TRBV7-6	TRBJ1-4	ASSLTGQNNEKLF
TRBV11-2	TRBJ2-7	ASSPGLAGGLYEQY
TRBV6-6	TRBJ2-2	ASSYTRGSGELF
TRBV9	TRBJ2-1	ASSVNNEQF
TRBV27	TRBJ2-7	ASSSARSGYEQY
TRBV30	TRBJ2-2	ASTPGTTNTGELF
TRBV19	TRBJ1-5	ASSLRGINYSNQPQH
TRBV28	TRBJ2-7	ASTDSPGISYEQY
TRBV6-5	TRBJ2-1	ASSSGRGSGWEQF
TRBV27	TRBJ2-7	ASSSLVGRYEQY
TRBV7-6	TRBJ2-7	ASSLTGAYEQY
TRBV19	TRBJ2-1	ASSPTARGGLGEQF